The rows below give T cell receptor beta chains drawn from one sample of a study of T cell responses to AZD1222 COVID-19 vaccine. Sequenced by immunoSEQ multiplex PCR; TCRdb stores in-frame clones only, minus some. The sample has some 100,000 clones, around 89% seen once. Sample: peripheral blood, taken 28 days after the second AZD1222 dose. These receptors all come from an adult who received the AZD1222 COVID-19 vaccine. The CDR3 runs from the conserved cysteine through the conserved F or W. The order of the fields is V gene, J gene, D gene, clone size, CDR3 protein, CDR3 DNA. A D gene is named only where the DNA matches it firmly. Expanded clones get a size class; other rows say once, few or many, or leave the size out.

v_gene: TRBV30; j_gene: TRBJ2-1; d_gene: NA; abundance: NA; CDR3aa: CAWAGGRGGGEQFF; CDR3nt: TGTGCCTGGGCCGGAGGCAGGGGAGGGGGTGAGCAGTTCTTC
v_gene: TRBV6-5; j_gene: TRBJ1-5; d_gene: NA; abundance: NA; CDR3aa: CASRPGPGRDQPQHF; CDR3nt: TGTGCCAGCAGACCGGGACCGGGGAGGGATCAGCCCCAGCATTTT
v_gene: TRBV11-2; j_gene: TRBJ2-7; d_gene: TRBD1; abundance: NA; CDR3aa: CASTIQGADEQYF; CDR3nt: TGTGCCAGCACAATACAGGGGGCCGACGAGCAGTACTTC
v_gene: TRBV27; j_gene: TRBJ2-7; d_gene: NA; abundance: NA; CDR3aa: CASSWGLTAYEQYF; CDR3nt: TGTGCCAGCAGTTGGGGGTTAACGGCCTACGAGCAGTACTTC
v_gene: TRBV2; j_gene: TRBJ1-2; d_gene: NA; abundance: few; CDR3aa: CASSEDRVYGYTF; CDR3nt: TGTGCCAGCAGTGAAGACAGAGTCTATGGCTACACCTTC
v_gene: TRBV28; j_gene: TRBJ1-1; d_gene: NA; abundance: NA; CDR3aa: CASRQGGGTEAFF; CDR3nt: TGTGCCAGCAGACAGGGCGGGGGGACTGAAGCTTTCTTT
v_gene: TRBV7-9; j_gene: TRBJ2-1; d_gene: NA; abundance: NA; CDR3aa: CASSHARGGSRHNEQFF; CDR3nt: TGTGCCAGCAGCCACGCTCGTGGGGGTAGCAGGCACAATGAGCAGTTCTTC
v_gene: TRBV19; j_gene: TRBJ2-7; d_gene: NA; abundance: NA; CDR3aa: CASSTGLGAYEQYF; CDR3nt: TGTGCCAGTAGTACGGGACTGGGAGCCTACGAGCAGTACTTC
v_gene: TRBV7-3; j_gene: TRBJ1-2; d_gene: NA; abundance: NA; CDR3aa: CASSLTPGGYGYTF; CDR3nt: TGTGCCAGCAGCTTAACTCCAGGAGGGTATGGCTACACCTTC
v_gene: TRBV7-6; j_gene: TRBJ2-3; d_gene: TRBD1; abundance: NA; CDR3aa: CASSLGDRGKSTDTQYF; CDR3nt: TGTGCCAGCAGCTTAGGGGACAGGGGGAAGAGCACAGATACGCAGTATTTT
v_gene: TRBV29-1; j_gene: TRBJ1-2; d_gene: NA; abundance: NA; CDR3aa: CSVEDLTGLYGYTF; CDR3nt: TGCAGCGTTGAAGATCTTACAGGGTTATATGGCTACACCTTC
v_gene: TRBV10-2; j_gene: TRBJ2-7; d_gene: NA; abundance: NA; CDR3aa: CASSLTYEQYF; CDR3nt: TGCGCCAGCAGTCTGACTTACGAGCAGTACTTC
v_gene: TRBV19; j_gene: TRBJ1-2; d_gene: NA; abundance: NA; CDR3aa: CASRDPGAYYGYTF; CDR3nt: TGTGCCAGTAGGGACCCTGGGGCATACTATGGCTACACCTTC
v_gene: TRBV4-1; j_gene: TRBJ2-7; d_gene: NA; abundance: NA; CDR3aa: CASSQLVLGSYEQYF; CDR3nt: TGCGCCAGCAGCCAACTAGTCCTCGGTTCCTACGAGCAGTACTTC
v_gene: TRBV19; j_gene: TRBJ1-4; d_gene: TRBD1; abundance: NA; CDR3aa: CASSSRAGGNEKLFF; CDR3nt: TGTGCCAGTAGTTCCAGGGCAGGGGGAAATGAAAAACTGTTTTTT
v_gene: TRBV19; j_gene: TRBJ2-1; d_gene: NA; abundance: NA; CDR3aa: CASSIDTYNEQFF; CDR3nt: TGTGCCAGTAGTATTGACACCTACAATGAGCAGTTCTTC
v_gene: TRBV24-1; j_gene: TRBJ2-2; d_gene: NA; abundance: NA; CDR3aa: CATSDFAGELFF; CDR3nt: TGTGCCACCAGTGATTTTGCCGGGGAGCTGTTTTTT
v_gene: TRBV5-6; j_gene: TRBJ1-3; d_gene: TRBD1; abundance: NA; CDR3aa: CASSLRGYPGNTIYF; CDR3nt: TGTGCCAGCAGCCTCAGGGGGTACCCTGGAAACACCATATATTTT
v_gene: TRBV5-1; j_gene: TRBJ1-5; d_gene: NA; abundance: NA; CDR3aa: CASSLAYGTQPQHF; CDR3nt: TGCGCCAGCAGCTTGGCGTACGGGACTCAGCCCCAGCATTTT
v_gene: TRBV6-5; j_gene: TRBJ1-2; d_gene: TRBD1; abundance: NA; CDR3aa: CASSRQRQGGTGYTF; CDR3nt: TGTGCCAGCAGCCGTCAACGACAGGGCGGAACGGGCTACACCTTC
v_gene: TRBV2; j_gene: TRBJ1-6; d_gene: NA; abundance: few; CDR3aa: CASHRDSPLHF; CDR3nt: TGTGCCAGTCACAGGGATTCACCCCTCCACTTT
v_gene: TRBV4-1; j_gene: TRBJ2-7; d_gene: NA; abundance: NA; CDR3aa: CASSQEPQTAYEQYF; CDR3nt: TGCGCCAGCAGCCAAGAACCACAGACAGCCTACGAGCAGTACTTC
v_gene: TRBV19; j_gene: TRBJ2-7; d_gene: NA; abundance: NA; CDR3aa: CASSMGAAEQYF; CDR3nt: TGTGCCAGTAGTATGGGAGCGGCCGAGCAGTACTTC
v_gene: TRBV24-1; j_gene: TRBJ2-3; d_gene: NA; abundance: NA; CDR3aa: CATSDRSTGIQDTQYF; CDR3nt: TGTGCCACCAGTGATCGATCTACAGGGATCCAAGATACGCAGTATTTT
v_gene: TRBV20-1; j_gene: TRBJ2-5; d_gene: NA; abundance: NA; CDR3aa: CSALLVETQYF; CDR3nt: TGCAGTGCCCTCCTCGTGGAGACCCAGTACTTC
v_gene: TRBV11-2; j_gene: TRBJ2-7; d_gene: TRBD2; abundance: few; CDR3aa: CASSLEAGREDSDEQYF; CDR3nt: TGTGCCAGCAGCTTAGAAGCCGGGAGGGAGGATTCCGACGAGCAGTACTTC
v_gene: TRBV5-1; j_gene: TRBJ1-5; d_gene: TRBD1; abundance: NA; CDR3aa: CASSLEGQGTQPQHF; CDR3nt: TGCGCCAGCAGCTTGGAAGGACAGGGAACTCAGCCCCAGCATTTT